These 17 T cell receptor beta chains were all obtained from the same sample, sequenced in a study of cytomegalovirus exposure and HLA in healthy donors. PCR employed 60 Vbeta and 13 Jbeta primers. TCRdb's table, derived via immunoSEQ multiplex PCR, lists solely in-frame clones and lacks some. The table includes about 110,000 clones, about 80% detected once. Material: PBMCs. The receptors originated from a woman aged 55-70 years in good health and CMV-seropositive.

This chain uses TRBV7-9 with TRBJ1-3; no firm D call. Germline-derived CDR1 and CDR2 are SEHNR and FQNEAQ (reference sequence). V lost 0 bases to trimming and J lost 9 bases, with 18 bases between them. The CDR3 loop spans 16 amino acids. Here the CDR3 reads CASSLALSVHTGTIYF. CDR3 sequence (DNA): TGTGCCAGCAGCTTAGCGTTGTCAGTCCACACGGGCACCATATATTTT.

This chain uses TRBV29-1 with TRBJ2-2; D may be TRBD2 (5 bases). The germline V gene has CDR1 SQVTM and CDR2 ANQGSEA. V lost 4 bases and J lost 7, with 13 bases in between. This CDR3 contains 13 residues. The CDR3 region is CSVAGITLGELFF. CDR3 in DNA: TGCAGCGTTGCGGGAATTACCCTCGGGGAGCTGTTTTTT.

CDR3 DNA sequence: TGTGCCAGCAGTAAACAGTCGGGAAACACCATATATTTT. Its translation: CASSKQSGNTIYF. The rearrangement joins TRBV27 to TRBJ1-3; D gene ambiguous. The CDR3 loop spans 13 amino acids. Germline V gene sequence: CDR1 MNHEY, CDR2 SMNVEV (reference sequence). V was pared by 5 bases and J by 4 bases, with 9 bases between.

The chain recombines TRBV7-9 with TRBJ2-5, with 8 nucleotides matching TRBD2. The assigned J gene may be wrong: the sequence end matches TRBJ2-7 better. This CDR3 contains 14 residues. Germline loops: CDR1 SEHNR, CDR2 FQNEAQ (reference sequence). CDR3 sequence: CASRPSGSSYEQYF. CDR3 sequence (DNA): TGTGCCAGCAGGCCTAGCGGGTCCTCCTACGAGCAGTACTTC.

V gene TRBV9 combines with J gene TRBJ2-1; D possibly corresponds to TRBD2 (5 bases). Germline CDR1 and CDR2: SGDLS and YYNGEE. The CDR3 has 14 residues. V shed 1 base and J shed 8 bases, with 13 bases lying between them. Written as DNA, the CDR3 is TGTGCCAGCAGCGTAAATGTGGAGGCCGATGAGCAGTTCTTC. Amino acid sequence: CASSVNVEADEQFF.

This clone was picked up one time. The genes are TRBV6-7 and TRBJ1-4, with D perhaps TRBD1 (5 bases). TRBV6-7 is an open reading frame whose function is uncertain. The CDR3 extends over 18 amino acids. Trimming stripped 1 base from V and 8 bases from J, with 23 bases between. The CDR3 loop is CASSYYPGQGAVGEKLFF. The CDR3 DNA sequence: TGTGCCAGCAGTTACTATCCGGGCCAGGGCGCCGTAGGGGAAAAACTGTTTTTT.

This chain links TRBV27 with TRBJ2-7; tentatively, D is TRBD2 (7 bases). CDR3 length: 12 amino acids. Trimming cost V 4 bases and J 6 bases, with 10 bases left between them. The germline V gene encodes CDR1 MNHEY and CDR2 SMNVEV (reference sequence). The CDR3 nucleotides are TGTGCCAGCAGTTCTAGGGGGGGCGAGCAGTACTTC. Amino acids: CASSSRGGEQYF.

This clone showed up just a few times. Other nucleotide sequences from this sample produce the same CDR3. This chain uses TRBV4-1 with TRBJ2-4; D may be TRBD1 (6 bases). Germline-derived CDR1 and CDR2 are MGHRA and YSYEKL. The CDR3 has 15 amino acids. The V gene lost 1 base and the J gene lost 2 bases, with 9 bases spanning the gap. The CDR3 sequence: CASSQGQGTKNIQYF. Here the CDR3 DNA reads TGCGCCAGCAGCCAAGGTCAGGGGACCAAAAACATTCAGTACTTC.

The rearrangement uses TRBV7-6 and TRBJ2-2; the D gene is possibly TRBD2 (5 bases). Trimming stripped 1 base from V and 5 bases from J, with 14 bases between. The CDR3 has 16 amino acids. Germline V CDR1 and CDR2: SGHVS, FNYEAQ. CDR3: CASSLEWGDGTGELFF. The CDR3 DNA reads as TGTGCCAGCAGCTTAGAGTGGGGAGATGGGACCGGGGAGCTGTTTTTT.

This chain links TRBV13 with TRBJ2-3; TRBD2 matches 10 bases. V gave up 1 base and J gave up 4 bases; unmatched junction bases: 8. CDR3 length equals 17 residues. The germline CDR1 and CDR2 sequences are PRHDT and FYEKMQ (reference sequence). The CDR3 region is CASSLESASGSSDTQYF. The CDR3 DNA sequence: TGTGCCAGCAGCTTAGAATCGGCTAGCGGGAGTTCAGATACGCAGTATTTT.

The V and J genes are TRBV29-1 and TRBJ2-7; 11 nucleotides agree with TRBD1. Germline assignment: CDR1 SQVTM and CDR2 ANQGSEA. Germline trimming cut 7 bases from V and 1 base from J; bases unmatched to any gene: 3. This CDR3 has 13 residues. The CDR3 bases are TGCAGCGCCGGGGACAGGGGGTCCTACGAGCAGTACTTC. Residues: CSAGDRGSYEQYF.

J is TRBJ1-2 and V is TRBV18; D unresolved. Per germline, CDR1 KGHSH and CDR2 LQKENI. Trimming removed 3 bases from V and 7 bases from J, with 18 bases in between. The CDR3 sequence is 15 residues long. The CDR3 DNA is TGTGCCAGCTCACCCGATAATTTCGAATTGCGTGGCTACACCTTC. Its translation is CASSPDNFELRGYTF.

With regard to this clone: A read error may account for a junction end that differs from germline. The chain employs TRBV7-9 and TRBJ1-2, with D tentatively TRBD1 (6 bases). Looked up from germline, CDR1 is SEHNR and CDR2 is FQNEAQ (reference sequence). This CDR3 comprises 13 residues. CDR3 in DNA: TGTTCCAGCGCCAGGGGCGCGGACTATGGCTACACCTTC. As protein: CSSARGADYGYTF.

This clone has only a few counts. The chain is built from TRBV5-4 and TRBJ2-7; the D is unclear. CDR3 length: 15 residues. V was cut by 4 bases and J by 3 bases, with 17 bases left in between. Germline CDR1 and CDR2: SGHNT and YYREEE (reference sequence). CDR3 DNA sequence: TGTGCCAGCAGCACCTCCCCGTGGCTAGTCTACGAGCAGTACTTC. Protein sequence: CASSTSPWLVYEQYF.

The chain links TRBV28 to TRBJ1-5; 7 positions agree with TRBD1. Germline CDR1 MDHEN, CDR2 SYDVKM. With V trimmed by 6 bases and J by 0 bases, 5 bases remained unmatched. The CDR3 spans 15 residues. As DNA, the CDR3 is TGTGCCAGCAGAAGGGACAGTTATAGCAATCAGCCCCAGCATTTT. Protein sequence: CASRRDSYSNQPQHF. The whole variable domain, remainder taken from reference TRBV28 and TRBJ1-5, is DVKVTQSSRYLVKRTGEKVFLECVQDMDHENMFWYRQDPGLGLRLIYFSYDVKMKEKGDIPEGYSVSREKKERFSLILESASTNQTSMYLCASRRDSYSNQPQHFGDGTRLSIL.

This sequence joins TRBV5-1 and TRBJ1-2; 7 nucleotides line up with TRBD1. The germline CDR1 and CDR2 sequences are SGHRS and YFSETQ. V gave up 3 bases and J gave up 0 bases; unmatched junction bases: 14. This CDR3 has 18 residues. The CDR3 loop is CASSSRNPGTDANYGYTF. DNA of the CDR3: TGCGCCAGCAGCTCAAGAAACCCCGGGACAGACGCTAACTATGGCTACACCTTC.

CDR3 sequence (DNA): TGTGCCAGCAGCTCGGACAGGGTTCGTTCCTACGAGCAGTACTTC. Translated: CASSSDRVRSYEQYF. V and J are TRBV7-9 and TRBJ2-7; 8 bases are a match to TRBD1. The CDR3 runs 15 residues. Germline CDR1 and CDR2: SEHNR and FQNEAQ (reference sequence). With 4 bases clipped from V and 1 base from J, the junction kept 6 bases outside the gene matches.